The 2 T cell receptor beta chains below were found in one sample sequenced in a study of blood T cell repertoires in COVID-19 (dated by TCRdb to the early 2020s). The library relied on the immunoSEQ multiplex PCR assay. Not all clones reach the TCRdb copy of this immuneACCESS table, which keeps in-frame sequences only. Checked studies attribute under half of the gap to unresolved V genes and leave the rest unexplained. Counted in this sample were about 370,000 clones; 75% to 90% of them appeared once. About 1% of the sample is taken by the ten largest. The sample taken for sequencing was PBMCs or T cells enriched from blood (not recorded which). The receptor set was obtained from a young man who had recovered from COVID-19.

The count of this clone is one. This chain uses TRBV28 with TRBJ2-7; TRBD1 might be the D (5 bases). CDR1 and CDR2 (germline): MDHEN, SYDVKM. This CDR3 spans 11 amino acids. V shed 5 bases and J shed 3 bases, with 5 bases lying between them. CDR3 coding DNA: TGTGCCAGCAGTCAGGGCTACGAGCAGTACTTC. Protein sequence: CASSQGYEQYF. Based on the CDR3 plus reference TRBV28 and TRBJ2-7, the full variable domain is DVKVTQSSRYLVKRTGEKVFLECVQDMDHENMFWYRQDPGLGLRLIYFSYDVKMKEKGDIPEGYSVSREKKERFSLILESASTNQTSMYLCASSQGYEQYFGPGTRLTVT.

The chain uses TRBV20-1 and TRBJ2-1, with 12 positions matching TRBD2. Germline CDR1 is DFQATT and CDR2 is SNEGSKA (reference sequence). The CDR3 has 15 residues. V gave up 3 bases and J gave up 8 bases; unmatched junction bases: 8. This CDR3 is CSASGWTSGKDEQFF. The CDR3 nucleotides read TGCAGTGCTAGTGGATGGACTAGCGGGAAAGATGAGCAGTTCTTC.